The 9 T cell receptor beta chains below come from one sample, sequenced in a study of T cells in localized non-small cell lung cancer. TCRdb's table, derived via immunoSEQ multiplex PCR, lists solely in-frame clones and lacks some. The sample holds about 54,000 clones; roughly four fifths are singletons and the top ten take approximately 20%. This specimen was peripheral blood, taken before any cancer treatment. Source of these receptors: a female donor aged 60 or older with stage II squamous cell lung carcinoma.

This chain's CDR3 is CASIGTALTEAFF. The CDR3 DNA sequence: TGTGCCAGCATTGGGACAGCTCTCACTGAAGCTTTCTTT. This chain connects TRBV28 to TRBJ1-1, with 7 bases identical to TRBD1. Germline assignment: CDR1 MDHEN and CDR2 SYDVKM. The CDR3 is 13 residues long. Trimming took 7 bases from V and 4 from J; bases not matched to a gene: 6.

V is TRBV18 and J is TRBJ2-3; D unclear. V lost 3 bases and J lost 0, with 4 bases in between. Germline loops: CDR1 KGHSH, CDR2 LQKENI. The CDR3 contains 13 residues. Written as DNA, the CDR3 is TGTGCCAGCTCACCCCTAAGCACAGATACGCAGTATTTT. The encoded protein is CASSPLSTDTQYF.

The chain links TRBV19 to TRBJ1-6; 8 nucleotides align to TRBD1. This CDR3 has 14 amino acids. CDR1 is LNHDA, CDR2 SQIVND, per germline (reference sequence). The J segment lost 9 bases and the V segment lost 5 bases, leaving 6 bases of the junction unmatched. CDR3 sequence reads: CASSVRGPSSPLHF. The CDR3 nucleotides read TGTGCCAGTAGTGTCAGGGGGCCGAGTTCACCCCTCCACTTT. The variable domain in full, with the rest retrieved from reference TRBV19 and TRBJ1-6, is DGGITQSPKYLFRKEGQNVTLSCEQNLNHDAMYWYRQDPGQGLRLIYYSQIVNDFQKGDIAEGYSVSREKKESFPLTVTSAQKNPTAFYLCASSVRGPSSPLHFGNGTRLTVT.

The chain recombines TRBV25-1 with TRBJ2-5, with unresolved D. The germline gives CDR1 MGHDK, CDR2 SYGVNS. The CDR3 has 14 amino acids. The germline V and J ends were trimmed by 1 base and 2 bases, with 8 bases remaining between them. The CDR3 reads CASSEWAGQETQYF. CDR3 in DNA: TGTGCCAGCAGTGAATGGGCAGGTCAAGAGACCCAGTACTTC.

The CDR3 nucleotides read TGTGCCAGCAGTTTATTGGTCAGGGAGAGAGGCTACACCTTC. This encodes CASSLLVRERGYTF. This chain joins TRBV28 and TRBJ1-2, with D perhaps TRBD1 (5 bases). Per the germline V gene, CDR1 is MDHEN and CDR2 is SYDVKM. The CDR3 has 14 amino acids. Deletions cut 1 base from V and 8 bases from J, with 14 bases between.

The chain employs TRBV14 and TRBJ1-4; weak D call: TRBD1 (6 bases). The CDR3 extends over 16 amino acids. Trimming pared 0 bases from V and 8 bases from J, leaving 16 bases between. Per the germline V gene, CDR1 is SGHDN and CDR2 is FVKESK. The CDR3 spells CASSQDNTGSWEKLFF. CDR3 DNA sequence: TGTGCCAGCAGCCAAGATAACACAGGGTCATGGGAAAAACTGTTTTTT.

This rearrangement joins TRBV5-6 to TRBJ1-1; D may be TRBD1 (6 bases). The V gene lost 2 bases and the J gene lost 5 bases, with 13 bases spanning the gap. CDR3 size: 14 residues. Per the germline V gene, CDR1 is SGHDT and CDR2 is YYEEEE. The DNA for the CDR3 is TGTGCCAGCAGCTTAAACTCAGGGGTGACTGAAGCTTTCTTT. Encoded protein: CASSLNSGVTEAFF.

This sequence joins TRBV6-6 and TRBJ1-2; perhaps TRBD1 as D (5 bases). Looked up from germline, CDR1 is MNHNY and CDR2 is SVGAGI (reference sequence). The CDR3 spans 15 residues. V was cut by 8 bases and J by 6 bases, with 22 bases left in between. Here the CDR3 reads CASGLLGGVGDGYTF. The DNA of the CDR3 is TGTGCCAGCGGCCTCTTGGGCGGGGTAGGGGATGGCTACACCTTC.

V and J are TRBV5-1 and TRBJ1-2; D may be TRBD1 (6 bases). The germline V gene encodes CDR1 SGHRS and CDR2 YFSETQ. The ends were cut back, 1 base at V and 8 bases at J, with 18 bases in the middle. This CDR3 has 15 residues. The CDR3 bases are TGCGCCAGCAGCTTGAACCCTACAGGGCTCGGCGGCTACACCTTC. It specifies CASSLNPTGLGGYTF.